The present entry profiles one T cell receptor beta chain with its context. Original processing methods: Amplification of reference gene primers provided the estimated nucleated cell counts. Repertoires were generated with immunoSEQ multiplex PCR, while TCRdb's copy carries only in-frame clones and drops some. V and J calls and clone size are those listed in that table; D and trimming were worked out from the DNA. Counted here are 200,000 or so clones, approximately 91% occurring once; the ten biggest clones make up roughly 6.2%. This sample was taken from a study of blood T cell repertoires in COVID-19. Looking at the study overall: T cells, B-cell-depleted T cells, or PBMCs supplied cDNA or gDNA.

The V and J ends lost 0 bases and 0 bases respectively, with 9 bases between them. The CDR3 runs to 16 residues. Germline V gene data show CDR1 as MNHEY and CDR2 as SVGAGI. The sample was peripheral blood. J is TRBJ1-3 and V is TRBV6-5, with D unclear. This sequence was found in a woman in her thirties or forties who had recovered from COVID-19. Here the CDR3 DNA reads TGTGCCAGCAGTTACTCGGGCAGGATCTCTGGAAACACCATATATTTT. As protein: CASSYSGRISGNTIYF.